This T cell receptor beta chain was profiled in a study of cytomegalovirus exposure and HLA in healthy donors. This CDR3 is 15 amino acids long. The germline V and J ends were trimmed by 0 bases and 2 bases, with 8 bases remaining between them. CDR1 and CDR2 from the germline V gene are SGHRS and YFSETQ. The PCR was carried out with 60 Vbeta primers and 13 Jbeta primers. Sequenced by immunoSEQ multiplex PCR; TCRdb stores in-frame clones only, minus some. The data show 150,000 to 200,000 clones, roughly 80% seen once. This sequence was found in a man aged 45-65 years in good health and CMV-seropositive. Sequenced material: PBMCs. This rearrangement joins TRBV5-1 to TRBJ2-2; D might be TRBD1 (6 bases). CDR3 amino acids: CASSLDRENTGELFF. The CDR3 bases are TGCGCCAGCAGCTTGGACAGGGAAAACACCGGGGAGCTGTTTTTT.